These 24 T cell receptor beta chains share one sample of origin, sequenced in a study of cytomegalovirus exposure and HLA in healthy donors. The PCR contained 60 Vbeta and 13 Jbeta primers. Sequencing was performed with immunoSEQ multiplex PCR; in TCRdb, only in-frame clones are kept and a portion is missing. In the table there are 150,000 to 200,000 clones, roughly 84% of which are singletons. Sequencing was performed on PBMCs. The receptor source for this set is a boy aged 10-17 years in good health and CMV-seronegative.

The CDR3 region is CASSVNTEAFF. The DNA for the CDR3 is TGTGCCAGCAGCGTAAACACTGAAGCTTTCTTT. The V call is TRBV6-5, the J call TRBJ1-1; D not certain. CDR3 length: 11 residues. The germline V and J ends were trimmed by 6 bases and 2 bases, with 4 bases remaining between them. Germline values: CDR1 MNHEY, CDR2 SVGAGI.

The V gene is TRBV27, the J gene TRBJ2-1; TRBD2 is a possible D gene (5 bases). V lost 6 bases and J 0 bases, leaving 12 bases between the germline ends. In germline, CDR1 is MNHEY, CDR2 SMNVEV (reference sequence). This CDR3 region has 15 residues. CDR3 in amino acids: CASRFEAASYNEQFF. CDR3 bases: TGTGCCAGCAGATTCGAAGCGGCCTCCTACAATGAGCAGTTCTTC.

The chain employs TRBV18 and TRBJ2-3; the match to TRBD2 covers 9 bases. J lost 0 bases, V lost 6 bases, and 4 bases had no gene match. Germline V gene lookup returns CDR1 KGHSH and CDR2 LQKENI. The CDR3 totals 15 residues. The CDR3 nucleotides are TGTGCCAGCTCTCTGCGGGGGGGTAGCACAGATACGCAGTATTTT. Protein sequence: CASSLRGGSTDTQYF. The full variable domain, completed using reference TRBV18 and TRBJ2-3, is NAGVMQNPRHLVRRRGQEARLRCSPMKGHSHVYWYRQLPEEGLKFMVYLQKENIIDESGMPKERFSAEFPKEGPSILRIQQVVRGDSAAYFCASSLRGGSTDTQYFGPGTRLTVL.

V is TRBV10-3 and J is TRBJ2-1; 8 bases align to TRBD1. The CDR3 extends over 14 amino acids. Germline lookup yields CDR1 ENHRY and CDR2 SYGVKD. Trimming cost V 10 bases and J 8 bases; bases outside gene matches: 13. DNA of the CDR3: TGTGCCAGCTCTGACAGGGGAGGAATCGATGAGCAGTTCTTC. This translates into CASSDRGGIDEQFF.

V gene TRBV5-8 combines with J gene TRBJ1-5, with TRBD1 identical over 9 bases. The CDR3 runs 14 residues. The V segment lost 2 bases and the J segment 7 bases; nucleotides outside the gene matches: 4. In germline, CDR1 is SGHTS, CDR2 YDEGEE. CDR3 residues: CASSFGTGTQPQHF. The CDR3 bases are TGTGCCAGCAGCTTCGGGACAGGGACCCAGCCCCAGCATTTT.

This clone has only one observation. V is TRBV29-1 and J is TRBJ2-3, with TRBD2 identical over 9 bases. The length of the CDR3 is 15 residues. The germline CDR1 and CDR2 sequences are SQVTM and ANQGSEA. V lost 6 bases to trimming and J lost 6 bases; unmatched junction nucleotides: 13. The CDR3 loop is CSVIQTGTSPDTQYF. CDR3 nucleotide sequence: TGCAGCGTGATCCAAACCGGGACTAGCCCTGATACGCAGTATTTT.

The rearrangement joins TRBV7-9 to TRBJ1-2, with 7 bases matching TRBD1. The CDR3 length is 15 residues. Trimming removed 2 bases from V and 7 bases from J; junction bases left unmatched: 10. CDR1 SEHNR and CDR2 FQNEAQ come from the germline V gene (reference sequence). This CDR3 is CASSLLGGPISGYTF. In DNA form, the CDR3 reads TGTGCCAGCAGCTTATTAGGGGGCCCCATAAGTGGCTACACCTTC.

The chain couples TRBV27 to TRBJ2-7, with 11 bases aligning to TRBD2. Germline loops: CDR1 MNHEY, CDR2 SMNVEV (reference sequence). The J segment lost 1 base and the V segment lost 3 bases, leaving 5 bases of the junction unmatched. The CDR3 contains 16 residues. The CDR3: CASSFTSGGPSYEQYF. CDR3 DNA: TGTGCCAGCAGTTTTACTAGCGGGGGACCTTCCTACGAGCAGTACTTC.

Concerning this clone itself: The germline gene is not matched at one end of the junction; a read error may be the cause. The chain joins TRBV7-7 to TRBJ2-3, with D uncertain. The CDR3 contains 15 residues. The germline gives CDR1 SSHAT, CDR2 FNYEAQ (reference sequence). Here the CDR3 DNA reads TGTGCTAGCAGCCAGTCTAGTTATGAGTCAGATACGCAGTATTTT. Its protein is CASSQSSYESDTQYF.

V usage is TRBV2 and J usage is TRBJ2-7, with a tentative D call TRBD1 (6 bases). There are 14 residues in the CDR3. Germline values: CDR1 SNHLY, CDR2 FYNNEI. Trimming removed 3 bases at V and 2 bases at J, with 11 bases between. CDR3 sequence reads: CASSEQGTTYEQYF. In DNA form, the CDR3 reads TGTGCCAGCAGTGAGCAGGGGACCACCTACGAGCAGTACTTC.

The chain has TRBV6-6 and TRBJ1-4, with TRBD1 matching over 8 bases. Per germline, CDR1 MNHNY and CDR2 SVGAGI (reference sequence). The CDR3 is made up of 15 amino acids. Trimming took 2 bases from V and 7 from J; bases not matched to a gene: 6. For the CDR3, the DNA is TGTGCCAGCAGTTACCCTACAGGGGGGACTGAAAAACTGTTTTTT. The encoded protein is CASSYPTGGTEKLFF.

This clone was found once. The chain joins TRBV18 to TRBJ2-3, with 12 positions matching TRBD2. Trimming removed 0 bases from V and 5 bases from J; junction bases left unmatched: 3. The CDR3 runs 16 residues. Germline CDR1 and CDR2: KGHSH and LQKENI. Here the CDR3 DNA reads TGTGCCAGCTCACCACCCACTAGCGGGGGGAGAGATACGCAGTATTTT. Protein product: CASSPPTSGGRDTQYF.

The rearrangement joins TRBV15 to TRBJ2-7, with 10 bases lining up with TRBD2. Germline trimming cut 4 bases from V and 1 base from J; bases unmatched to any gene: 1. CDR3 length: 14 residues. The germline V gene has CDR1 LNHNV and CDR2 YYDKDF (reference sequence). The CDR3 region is CATSISGRSYEQYF. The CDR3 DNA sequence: TGTGCCACCAGCATTAGCGGGAGGTCCTACGAGCAGTACTTC.

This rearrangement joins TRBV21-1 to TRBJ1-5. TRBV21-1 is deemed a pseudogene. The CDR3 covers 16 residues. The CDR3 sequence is CASRTPGRGSNQPQHF. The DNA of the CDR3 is TGTGCCAGCAGAACCCCCGGTCGGGGAAGCAATCAGCCCCAGCATTTT.

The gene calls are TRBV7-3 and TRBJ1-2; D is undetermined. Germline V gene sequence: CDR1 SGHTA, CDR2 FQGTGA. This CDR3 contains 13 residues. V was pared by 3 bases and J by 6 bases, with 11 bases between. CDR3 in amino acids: CASSFSTGDGYTF. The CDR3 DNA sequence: TGTGCCAGCAGCTTCAGTACCGGGGATGGCTACACCTTC. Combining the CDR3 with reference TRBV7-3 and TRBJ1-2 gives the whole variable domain GAGVSQTPSNKVTEKGKYVELRCDPISGHTALYWYRQSLGQGPEFLIYFQGTGAADDSGLPNDRFFAVRPEGSVSTLKIQRTERGDSAVYLCASSFSTGDGYTFGSGTRLTVV.

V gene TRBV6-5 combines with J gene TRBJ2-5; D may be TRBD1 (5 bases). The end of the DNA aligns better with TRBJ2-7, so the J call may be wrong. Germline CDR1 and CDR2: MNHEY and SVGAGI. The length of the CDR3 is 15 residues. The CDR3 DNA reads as TGTGCCAGCAGCTCGCAAGGGGATTATCGGTACGAGCAGTACTTC. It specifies CASSSQGDYRYEQYF.

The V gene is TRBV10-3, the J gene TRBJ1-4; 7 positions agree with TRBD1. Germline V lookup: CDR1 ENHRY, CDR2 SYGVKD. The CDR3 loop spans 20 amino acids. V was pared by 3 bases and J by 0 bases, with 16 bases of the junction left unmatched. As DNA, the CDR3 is TGTGCCATCAGTGATTTTTTTGGTTCTGACAGGGTGTCAACTAATGAAAAACTGTTTTTT. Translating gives CAISDFFGSDRVSTNEKLFF.

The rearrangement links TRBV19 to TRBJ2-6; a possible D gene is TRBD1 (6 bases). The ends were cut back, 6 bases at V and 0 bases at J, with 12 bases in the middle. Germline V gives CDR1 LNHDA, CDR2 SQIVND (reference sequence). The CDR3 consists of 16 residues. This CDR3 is CASRGGLNSGANVLTF. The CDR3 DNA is TGTGCCAGTAGAGGGGGATTGAACTCTGGGGCCAACGTCCTGACTTTC.

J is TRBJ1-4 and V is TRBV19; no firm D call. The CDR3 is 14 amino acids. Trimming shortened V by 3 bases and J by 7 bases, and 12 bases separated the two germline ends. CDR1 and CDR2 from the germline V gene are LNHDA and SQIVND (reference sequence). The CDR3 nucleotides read TGTGCCAGTAGTATCGGAGGACTCGGTGAAAAACTGTTTTTT. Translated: CASSIGGLGEKLFF. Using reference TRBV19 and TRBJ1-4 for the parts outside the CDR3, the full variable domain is DGGITQSPKYLFRKEGQNVTLSCEQNLNHDAMYWYRQDPGQGLRLIYYSQIVNDFQKGDIAEGYSVSREKKESFPLTVTSAQKNPTAFYLCASSIGGLGEKLFFGSGTQLSVL.

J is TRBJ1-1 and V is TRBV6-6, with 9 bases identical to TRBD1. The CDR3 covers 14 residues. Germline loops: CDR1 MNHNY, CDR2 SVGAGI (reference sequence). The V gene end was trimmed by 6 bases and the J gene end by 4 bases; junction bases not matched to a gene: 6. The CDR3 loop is CASSPRQGGTEAFF. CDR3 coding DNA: TGTGCCAGCAGCCCTCGACAGGGGGGCACTGAAGCTTTCTTT.

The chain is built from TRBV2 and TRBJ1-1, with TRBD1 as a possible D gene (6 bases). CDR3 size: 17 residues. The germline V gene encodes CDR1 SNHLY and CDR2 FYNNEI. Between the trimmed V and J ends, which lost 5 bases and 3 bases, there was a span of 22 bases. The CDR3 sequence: CASSSRTGMRGDTEAFF. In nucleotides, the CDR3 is TGTGCCAGCAGTTCCCGAACAGGGATGCGGGGGGACACTGAAGCTTTCTTT.

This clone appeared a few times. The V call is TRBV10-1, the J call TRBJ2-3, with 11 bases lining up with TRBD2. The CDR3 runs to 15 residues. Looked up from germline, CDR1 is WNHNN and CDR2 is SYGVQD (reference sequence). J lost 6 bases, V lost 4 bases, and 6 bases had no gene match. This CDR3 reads CASSATSGAKDTQYF. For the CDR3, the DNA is TGCGCCAGCAGTGCGACTAGCGGGGCCAAGGATACGCAGTATTTT.

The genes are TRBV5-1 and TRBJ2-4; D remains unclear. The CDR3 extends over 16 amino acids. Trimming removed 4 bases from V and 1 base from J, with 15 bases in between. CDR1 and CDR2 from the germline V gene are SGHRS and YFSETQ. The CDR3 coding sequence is TGCGCCAGCAGCCCCCTCGACTCCCTTGCCAAAAACATTCAGTACTTC. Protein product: CASSPLDSLAKNIQYF.

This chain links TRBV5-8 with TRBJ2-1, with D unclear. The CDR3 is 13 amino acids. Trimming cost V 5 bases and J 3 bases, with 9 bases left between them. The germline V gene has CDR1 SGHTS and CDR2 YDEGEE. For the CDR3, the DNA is TGTGCCAGCAGTCAAGAGATCTACAATGAGCAGTTCTTC. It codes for CASSQEIYNEQFF.